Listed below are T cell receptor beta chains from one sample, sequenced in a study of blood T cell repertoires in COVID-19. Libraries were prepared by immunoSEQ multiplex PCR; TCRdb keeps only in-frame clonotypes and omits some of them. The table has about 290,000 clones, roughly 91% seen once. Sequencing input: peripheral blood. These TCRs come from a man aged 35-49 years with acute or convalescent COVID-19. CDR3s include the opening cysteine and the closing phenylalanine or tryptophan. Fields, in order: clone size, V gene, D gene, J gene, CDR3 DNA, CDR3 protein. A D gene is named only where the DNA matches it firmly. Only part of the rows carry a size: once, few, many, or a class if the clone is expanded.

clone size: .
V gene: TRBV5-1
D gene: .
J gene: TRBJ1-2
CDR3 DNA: TGCGCCAGCAGCGACAGTCACTATGGCTACACCTTC
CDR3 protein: CASSDSHYGYTF

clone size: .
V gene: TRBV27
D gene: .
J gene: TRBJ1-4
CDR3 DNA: TGTGCCAGCAGGCCAGGGGTAGGGGGAAAACTGTTTTTT
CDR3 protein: CASRPGVGGKLFF

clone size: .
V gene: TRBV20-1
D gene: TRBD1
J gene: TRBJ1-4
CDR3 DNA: TGCAGTGCTAGTCCCGAGGGGGCACCTAATGAAAAACTGTTTTTT
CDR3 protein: CSASPEGAPNEKLFF

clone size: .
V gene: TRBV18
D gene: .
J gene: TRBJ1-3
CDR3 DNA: TGTGCCAGCTCACCAGGAGTTGGAGACACCATATATTTT
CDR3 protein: CASSPGVGDTIYF

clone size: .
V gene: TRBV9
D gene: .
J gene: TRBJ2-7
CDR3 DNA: TGTGCCAGCAGCGTAGGAGAGGGCCACGGCTACGAGCAGTACTTC
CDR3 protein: CASSVGEGHGYEQYF

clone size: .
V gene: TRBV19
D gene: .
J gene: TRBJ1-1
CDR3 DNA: TGTGCCAGTAGTATAGACGGGGGAAGAGCGGAAGCTTTCTTT
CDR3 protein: CASSIDGGRAEAFF

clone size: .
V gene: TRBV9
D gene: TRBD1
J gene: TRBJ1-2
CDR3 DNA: TGTGCCAGCAGCTGGGACAGTGTAGACTATGGCTACACCTTC
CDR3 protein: CASSWDSVDYGYTF

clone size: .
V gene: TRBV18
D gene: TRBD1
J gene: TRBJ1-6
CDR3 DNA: TGTGCCAGCTCACCTGGACAGGGGGCGAACGGTTCACCCCTCCACTTT
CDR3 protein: CASSPGQGANGSPLHF

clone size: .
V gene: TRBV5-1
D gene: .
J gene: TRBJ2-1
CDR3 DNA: TGCGCCAGCAGCTTGGCCAGGATAGATTACAATGAGCAGTTCTTC
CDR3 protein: CASSLARIDYNEQFF

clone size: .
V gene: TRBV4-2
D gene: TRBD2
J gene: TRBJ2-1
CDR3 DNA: TGTGCCAGCAGCCAGGGGGGGAATAGGAACAATGAGCAGTTCTTC
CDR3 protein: CASSQGGNRNNEQFF

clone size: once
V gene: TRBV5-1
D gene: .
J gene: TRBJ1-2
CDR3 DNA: TGCGCCAGCAGCTTGGCTCTGAACTATGGCTACACCTTC
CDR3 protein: CASSLALNYGYTF

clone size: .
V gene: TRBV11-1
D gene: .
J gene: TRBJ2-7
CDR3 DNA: TGTGCCAGCAGCTTGAGGCAGATCAGCTCCTACGAGCAGTACTTC
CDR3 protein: CASSLRQISSYEQYF

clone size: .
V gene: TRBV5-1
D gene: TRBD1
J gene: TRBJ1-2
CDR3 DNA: TGCGCCAGCAGCTTGGCCGGTGGTACAGGGGTGGGCTACACCTTC
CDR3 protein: CASSLAGGTGVGYTF

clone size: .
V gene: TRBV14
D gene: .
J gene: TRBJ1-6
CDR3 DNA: TGTGCCAGCAGCCGGAAGGCAGGGTCTTATAATTCACCCCTCCACTTT
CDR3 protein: CASSRKAGSYNSPLHF

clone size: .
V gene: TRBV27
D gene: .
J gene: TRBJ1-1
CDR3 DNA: TGTGCCAGCAGTTTCTCCGCGGTGTATCAGACTGAAGCTTTCTTT
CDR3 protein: CASSFSAVYQTEAFF

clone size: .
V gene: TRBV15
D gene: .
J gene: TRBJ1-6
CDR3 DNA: TGTGCCACCAGCAGAGACCGAGTTTCACCCCTCCACTTT
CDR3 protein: CATSRDRVSPLHF

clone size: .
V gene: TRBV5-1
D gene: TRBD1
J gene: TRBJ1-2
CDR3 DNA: TGCGCCAGCAGCGTTGGGACAGGGTTTGGCTACACCTTC
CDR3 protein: CASSVGTGFGYTF

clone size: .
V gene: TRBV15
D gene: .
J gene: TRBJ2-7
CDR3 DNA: TGTGCCACCAGCAGGGTGGCAACAGGGACCTACGAGCAGTACTTC
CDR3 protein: CATSRVATGTYEQYF

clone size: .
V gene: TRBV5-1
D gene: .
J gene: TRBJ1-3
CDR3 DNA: TGCGCCAGCAGCCCTGACAGTCTCTCTGGAAACACCATATATTTT
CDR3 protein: CASSPDSLSGNTIYF

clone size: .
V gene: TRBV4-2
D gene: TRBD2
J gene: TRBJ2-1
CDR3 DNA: TGTGCCAGCAGCGCGGGACTAGCGGGGCCTTACAATGAGCAGTTCTTC
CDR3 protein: CASSAGLAGPYNEQFF

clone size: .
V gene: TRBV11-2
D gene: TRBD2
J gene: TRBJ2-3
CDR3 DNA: TGTGCCAGCAGACAGCGGGGGATCACAGATACGCAGTATTTT
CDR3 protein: CASRQRGITDTQYF

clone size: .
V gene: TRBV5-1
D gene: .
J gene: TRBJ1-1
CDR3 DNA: TGCGCCAGCAGCATTGACGGGGGGAACACTGAAGCTTTCTTT
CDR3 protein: CASSIDGGNTEAFF

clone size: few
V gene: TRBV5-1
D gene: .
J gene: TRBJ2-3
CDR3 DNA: TGCGCCAGCAGCCCCGGGGGCACAGATACGCAGTATTTT
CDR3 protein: CASSPGGTDTQYF

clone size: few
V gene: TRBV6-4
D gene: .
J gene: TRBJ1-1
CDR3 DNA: TGTGCCAGCAGCACGGACAGTAACACTGAAGCTTTCTTT
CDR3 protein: CASSTDSNTEAFF

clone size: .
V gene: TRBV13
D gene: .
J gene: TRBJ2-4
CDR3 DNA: TGTGCCAGCAGCTCACAGGCCCAAGGAGACATTCAGTACTTC
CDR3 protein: CASSSQAQGDIQYF

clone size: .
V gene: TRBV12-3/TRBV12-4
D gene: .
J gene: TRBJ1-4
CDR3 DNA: TGTGCCAGCATCGAGACCGGGGGGGAAAAACTGTTTTTT
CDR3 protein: CASIETGGEKLFF

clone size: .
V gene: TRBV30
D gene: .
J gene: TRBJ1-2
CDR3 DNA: TGTGCCTGGAGTGTACTGCAGGGTGGCTATGGCTACACCTTC
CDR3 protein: CAWSVLQGGYGYTF

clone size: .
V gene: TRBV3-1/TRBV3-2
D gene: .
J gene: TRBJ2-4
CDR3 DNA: TGTGCCAGCAGCCAGTCCTGGGGGCGAGACATTCAGTACTTC
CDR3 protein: CASSQSWGRDIQYF

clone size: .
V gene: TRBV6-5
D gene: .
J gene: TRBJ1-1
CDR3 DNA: TGTGCCAGTCGGGAGGGAACGGCCGGGAATACTGAAGCTTTCTTT
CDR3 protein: CASREGTAGNTEAFF

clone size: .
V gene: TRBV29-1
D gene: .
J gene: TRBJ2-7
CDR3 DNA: TGCAGCGTTGGAACAGGGATCTACGAGCAGTACTTC
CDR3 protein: CSVGTGIYEQYF

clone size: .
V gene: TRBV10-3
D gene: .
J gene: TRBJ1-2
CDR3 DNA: TGTGCCATCAGCCCCTACAGGGCGGACTATGGCTACACCTTC
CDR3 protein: CAISPYRADYGYTF

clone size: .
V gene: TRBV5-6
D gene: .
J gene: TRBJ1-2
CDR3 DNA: TGTGCCAGCAGCTTGTCAGGGAATTGGGACTATGGCTACACCTTC
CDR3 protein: CASSLSGNWDYGYTF

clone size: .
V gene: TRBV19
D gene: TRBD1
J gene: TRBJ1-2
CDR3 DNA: TGTGCCAGTAGTCTACCCGGGACAGGGGCTGTTGGCTACACCTTC
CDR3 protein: CASSLPGTGAVGYTF

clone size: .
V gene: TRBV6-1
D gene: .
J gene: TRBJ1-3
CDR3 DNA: TGTGCCAGCAGTGAAGGGGGGGGCTGGGAAAACACCATATATTTT
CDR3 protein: CASSEGGGWENTIYF

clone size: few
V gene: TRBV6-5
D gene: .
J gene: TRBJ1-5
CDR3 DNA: TGTGCCAGCAGCGATGGACAATATGATCAGCCCCAGCATTTT
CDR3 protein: CASSDGQYDQPQHF

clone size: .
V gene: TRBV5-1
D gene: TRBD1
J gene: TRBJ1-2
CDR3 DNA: TGCGCCAGCAGCCGTGGACAGGACTATGGCTACACCTTC
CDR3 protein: CASSRGQDYGYTF

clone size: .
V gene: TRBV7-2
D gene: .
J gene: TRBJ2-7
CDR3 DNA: TGTGCCAGCAGCTTCACGGGTTCGGCCTACGAGCAGTACTTC
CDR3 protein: CASSFTGSAYEQYF

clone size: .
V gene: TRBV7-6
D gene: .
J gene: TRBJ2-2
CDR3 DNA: TGTGCCAGCAGCTTAGCGCTGGGGACTTACACCGGGGAGCTGTTTTTT
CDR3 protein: CASSLALGTYTGELFF

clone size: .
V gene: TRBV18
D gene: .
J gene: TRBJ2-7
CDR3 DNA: TGTGCCAGCTCACCAGAACTTTACGGGGAGCAGTACTTC
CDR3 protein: CASSPELYGEQYF

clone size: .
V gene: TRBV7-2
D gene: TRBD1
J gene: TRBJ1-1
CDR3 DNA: TGTGCCAGCAGCGATACGCCCGGGACAGGGGAAGCTTTCTTT
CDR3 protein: CASSDTPGTGEAFF

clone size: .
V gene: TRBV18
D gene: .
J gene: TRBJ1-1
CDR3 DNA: TGTGCCAGCTCACCACCAAGCAGGGGTGAAACTGAAGCTTTCTTT
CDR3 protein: CASSPPSRGETEAFF

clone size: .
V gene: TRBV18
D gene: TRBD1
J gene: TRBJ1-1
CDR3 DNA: TGTGCCAGCTCTCCGTCCGGACAGGGGTTGGAAGCTTTCTTT
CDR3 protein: CASSPSGQGLEAFF

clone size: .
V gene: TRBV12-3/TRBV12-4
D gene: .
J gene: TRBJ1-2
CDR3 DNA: TGTGCCAGCAGTTTTGGAGGGGCCCTGGGCTACACCTTC
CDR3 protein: CASSFGGALGYTF

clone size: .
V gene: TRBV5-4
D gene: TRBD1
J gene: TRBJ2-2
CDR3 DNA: TGTGCCAGCAGCCCACTGACAGGGGTGGACACCGGGGAGCTGTTTTTT
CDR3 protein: CASSPLTGVDTGELFF

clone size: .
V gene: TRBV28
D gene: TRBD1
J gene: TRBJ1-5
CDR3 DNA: TGTGCCAGCAGTCCGTCGACAGGGGGCGGTCAGCCCCAGCATTTT
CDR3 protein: CASSPSTGGGQPQHF

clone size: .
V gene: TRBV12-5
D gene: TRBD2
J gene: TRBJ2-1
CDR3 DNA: TGTGCTAGTGGTTTTTCCGCGGGGGGCGCTCTTGAGCAGTTCTTC
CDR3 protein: CASGFSAGGALEQFF